A single sample is the source of the 9 T cell receptor beta chains below, sequenced in a study of beta chain features in type 1 diabetes. These TCRs' antigens remain unknown. Investigators reverse transcribed all isolated RNA, so they sequenced expressed TCRB transcripts. Sequencing used immunoSEQ multiplex PCR; TCRdb keeps in-frame clones, though not all of them. The repertoire includes around 600,000 clones, 9.5% to 15% of them detected once, and around 0.12% sits in the top ten. General study findings and limits: Moderately but significantly shorter TCRB CDR3s were found in Type 1 diabetes patients in all four CD4+ subsets.

The material sequenced was naive CD4+ T cells from blood. Source of these receptors: a man aged 30 to 39 with type 1 diabetes.

This clone turned up a few times. The CDR3 region has the DNA TGTGCCAGCAGTGTTTTTCCGAACGACTACGAGCAGTACTTC. The encoded protein is CASSVFPNDYEQYF. The rearrangement joins TRBV2 to TRBJ2-7; D is unclear. CDR1 SNHLY and CDR2 FYNNEI come from the germline V gene. V was trimmed by 4 bases and J by 3 bases, leaving 13 bases between them. The CDR3 loop spans 14 amino acids.

The sample holds a few counts of this clone. This chain links TRBV9 with TRBJ2-3; 9 nucleotides match TRBD2. Germline V gene sequence: CDR1 SGDLS, CDR2 YYNGEE. V gave up 1 base and J gave up 0 bases; unmatched junction bases: 15. This CDR3 spans 20 amino acids. The chain's CDR3 is CASSVSPRLSGGPSTDTQYF. CDR3 DNA: TGTGCCAGCAGCGTATCCCCGAGACTAAGCGGGGGGCCCAGCACAGATACGCAGTATTTT.

The J gene is TRBJ1-5, the V gene TRBV6-5, with no clear D. Trimming stripped 5 bases from V and 4 bases from J, with 9 bases between. CDR3 size: 13 residues. Germline values: CDR1 MNHEY, CDR2 SVGAGI. CDR3 nucleotide sequence: TGTGCCAGCAGTCGAGACGGAAATCAGCCCCAGCATTTT. The encoded protein is CASSRDGNQPQHF.

The V call is TRBV5-4, the J call TRBJ1-2; D unresolved. V shed 5 bases and J shed 4 bases, with 15 bases lying between them. The CDR3 consists of 14 residues. Germline V gene data show CDR1 as SGHNT and CDR2 as YYREEE (reference sequence). The CDR3: CASSYARLGYGYTF. The CDR3 DNA reads as TGTGCCAGCAGTTACGCTAGGCTGGGCTATGGCTACACCTTC.

The rearrangement uses TRBV18 and TRBJ2-1; 9 bases align to TRBD1. Germline assignment: CDR1 KGHSH and CDR2 LQKENI. The CDR3 is 15 amino acids. V was clipped by 3 bases and J by 9 bases; unmatched bases: 9. The CDR3 bases are TGTGCCAGCTCACCCAATTCACAGGGGGCAGGTGAGCAGTTCTTC. Residues: CASSPNSQGAGEQFF.

Remarks on this clone: The same CDR3 is also encoded by other DNA sequences in this sample. The chain employs TRBV5-1 and TRBJ1-5; D gene unclear. Between the trimmed V and J ends, which lost 0 bases and 1 base, there was a span of 8 bases. CDR3 length: 15 amino acids. In germline, CDR1 is SGHRS, CDR2 YFSETQ. The CDR3 DNA follows: TGCGCCAGCAGCTTGGCGGGAGCGAGCAATCAGCCCCAGCATTTT. Protein sequence: CASSLAGASNQPQHF.

This clone was observed a handful of times. The chain employs TRBV30 and TRBJ1-2, with no clear D. The CDR3 extends over 14 amino acids. CDR1 is GTSNPN, CDR2 SVGIG, per germline (reference sequence). Trimming took off 0 bases at V and 0 bases at J, with 8 bases between the two ends. CDR3 region: CAWSVLGANYGYTF. DNA of the CDR3: TGTGCCTGGAGTGTATTGGGCGCTAACTATGGCTACACCTTC. Drawing the rest from reference TRBV30 and TRBJ1-2, the complete variable domain is SQTIHQWPATLVQPVGSPLSLECTVEGTSNPNLYWYRQAAGRGLQLLFYSVGIGQISSEVPQNLSASRPQDRQFILSSKKLLLSDSGFYLCAWSVLGANYGYTFGSGTRLTVV.

This clone showed up just a few times. V and J are TRBV27 and TRBJ2-6; no clear D gene. V was cut by 6 bases and J by 0 bases, with 9 bases left in between. Germline CDR1 is MNHEY and CDR2 is SMNVEV (reference sequence). The CDR3 is made up of 15 amino acids. CDR3: CASRPWGSGANVLTF. DNA of the CDR3: TGTGCCAGCAGACCTTGGGGCTCTGGGGCCAACGTCCTGACTTTC.

This clone showed up just a few times. The CDR3 region has the DNA TGTGCCAGCTCACCACCCAAGGGCTACGAGCAGTACTTC. Translating it yields CASSPPKGYEQYF. The chain employs TRBV18 and TRBJ2-7; D gene ambiguous. The length of the CDR3 is 13 residues. Germline V gene sequence: CDR1 KGHSH, CDR2 LQKENI. With 0 bases removed from V and 3 bases from J, the gap between germline ends came to 6 bases.